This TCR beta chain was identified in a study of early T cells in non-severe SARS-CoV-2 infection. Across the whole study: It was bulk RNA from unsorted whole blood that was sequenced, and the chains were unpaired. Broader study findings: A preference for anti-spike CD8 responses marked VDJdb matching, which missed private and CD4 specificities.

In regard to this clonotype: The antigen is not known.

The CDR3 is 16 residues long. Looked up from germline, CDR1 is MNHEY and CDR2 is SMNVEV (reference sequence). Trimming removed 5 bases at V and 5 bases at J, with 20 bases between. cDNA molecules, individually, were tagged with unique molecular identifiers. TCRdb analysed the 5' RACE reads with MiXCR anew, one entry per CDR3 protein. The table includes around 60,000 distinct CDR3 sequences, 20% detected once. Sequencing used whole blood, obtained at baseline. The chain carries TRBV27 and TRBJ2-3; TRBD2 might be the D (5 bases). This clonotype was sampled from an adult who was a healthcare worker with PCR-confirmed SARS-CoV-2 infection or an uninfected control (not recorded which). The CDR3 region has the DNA TGTGCCAGCAGTCCCAATCCTAGCCCCCGGGGAGATACGCAGTATTTT. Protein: CASSPNPSPRGDTQYF.